These 18 T cell receptor beta chains share one sample of origin, sequenced in a study of cytotoxic CD8 clonotypes in ibrutinib-treated CLL. TCRdb's copy holds only in-frame clones and misses some; the assay was immunoSEQ multiplex PCR. Of about 72,000 clones in the sample, 80% are singletons; the top ten hold less than 9%. Sequenced here: PBMCs, sampled at disease progression, from a patient treated with ibrutinib. These receptors all stem from a human donor with chronic lymphocytic leukemia.

The chain has TRBV6-1 and TRBJ1-2, with 9 bases lining up with TRBD1. From germline, CDR1 is MNHNS and CDR2 SASEGT. J was trimmed by 4 bases and V by 4 bases; bases with no gene match: 7. CDR3 length equals 15 residues. The CDR3 spells CASSGDRAAFYGYTF. In DNA form, the CDR3 reads TGTGCCAGCAGTGGGGACAGGGCAGCGTTCTATGGCTACACCTTC.

The rearrangement joins TRBV10-1 to TRBJ1-1; a weak D match, TRBD1 (5 bases). The V end lost 5 bases, the J end lost 7 bases, and 11 bases lay between the germline ends. CDR1 and CDR2 from the germline V gene are WNHNN and SYGVQD (reference sequence). The CDR3 spans 12 residues. CDR3 loop: CASSRDFGEAFF. CDR3 nucleotides: TGCGCCAGCAGTAGGGACTTCGGTGAAGCTTTCTTT.

This chain connects TRBV7-9 to TRBJ2-5; tentatively, D is TRBD1 (6 bases). Germline CDR1 is SEHNR and CDR2 is FQNEAQ (reference sequence). Trimming stripped 3 bases from V and 5 bases from J, with 13 bases between. The CDR3 sequence is 14 residues long. CDR3 sequence (DNA): TGTGCCAGCAGCTTGATAGGGGGTTCCGAGACCCAGTACTTC. Protein sequence: CASSLIGGSETQYF.

The chain carries TRBV2 and TRBJ1-2, with 7 bases matching TRBD1. Trimming cost V 6 bases and J 2 bases; bases outside gene matches: 6. Germline V gene sequence: CDR1 SNHLY, CDR2 FYNNEI. This CDR3 comprises 14 residues. The DNA for the CDR3 is TGTGCCAGCAGCGAGGGGGCGACAAACTATGGCTACACCTTC. Protein sequence: CASSEGATNYGYTF.

The chain carries TRBV6-5 and TRBJ1-1; unclear D gene. V lost 2 bases to trimming and J lost 6 bases, with 10 bases between them. There are 13 residues in the CDR3. Germline V gene sequence: CDR1 MNHEY, CDR2 SVGAGI. The DNA of the CDR3 is TGTGCCAGCAGTTACGCAGCCGGCGCTGAAGCTTTCTTT. It specifies CASSYAAGAEAFF.

CDR3 DNA sequence: TGTGCCAGCAGTTTACTCAGGGACAATCAGCCCCAGCATTTT. It yields the protein CASSLLRDNQPQHF. The chain employs TRBV28 and TRBJ1-5; perhaps TRBD1 as D (5 bases). The germline gives CDR1 MDHEN, CDR2 SYDVKM. The V end was cut by 2 bases, the J end by 3 bases, with 8 bases between. This CDR3 comprises 14 residues.

The CDR3 loop reads CASRPSPRNGYTF. The DNA of the CDR3 is TGTGCCAGCAGACCTTCTCCTCGGAATGGCTACACCTTC. The J gene is TRBJ1-2, the V gene TRBV28; D gene uncertain. The CDR3 is 13 residues long. The V gene's germline CDR1 is MDHEN and CDR2 SYDVKM. The germline V and J ends were trimmed by 6 bases and 6 bases, with 14 bases remaining between them.

The sample holds many counts of this clone. This chain joins TRBV7-9 and TRBJ1-2; no clear D. The length of the CDR3 is 14 residues. Looked up from germline, CDR1 is SEHNR and CDR2 is FQNEAQ (reference sequence). V was shortened by 0 bases and J by 4 bases, with 9 bases between the two germline ends. The CDR3 coding sequence is TGTGCCAGCAGCTTAGCAGGTCCCTTCTATGGCTACACCTTC. Amino acid sequence: CASSLAGPFYGYTF.

The J gene is TRBJ2-3, the V gene TRBV2; perhaps TRBD1 as D (6 bases). The CDR3 spans 14 residues. V lost 11 bases, J lost 0 bases, and 15 bases lay in between. CDR1 SNHLY and CDR2 FYNNEI come from the germline V gene. CDR3 sequence (DNA): TGTGCCGGGTTAGGACAGCCTAGCACAGATACGCAGTATTTT. Encoded protein: CAGLGQPSTDTQYF.

This clone was observed a handful of times. The J gene is TRBJ2-7, the V gene TRBV18; D is perhaps TRBD1 (6 bases). Trimming shortened V by 0 bases and J by 7 bases, and 13 bases separated the two germline ends. Germline V lookup: CDR1 KGHSH, CDR2 LQKENI. The CDR3 is made up of 14 amino acids. The CDR3, as DNA: TGTGCCAGCTCACCACCGAGATCACAGGGTGAGCAGTACTTC. Encoded protein: CASSPPRSQGEQYF.

This clone was seen a single time. The V and J genes are TRBV29-1 and TRBJ1-1; D not certain. Germline V gene data show CDR1 as SQVTM and CDR2 as ANQGSEA. This CDR3 contains 13 residues. V was pared by 3 bases and J by 3 bases, with 11 bases between. This CDR3 is CSVEALLDTEAFF. DNA for the CDR3: TGCAGCGTTGAGGCCCTCTTGGACACTGAAGCTTTCTTT.

This CDR3 reads CASSGHSNQPQHF. In DNA, the CDR3 is TGTGCCAGTAGCGGCCATAGCAATCAGCCCCAGCATTTT. The chain is built from TRBV19 and TRBJ1-5; D is unclear. Trimming took off 6 bases at V and 0 bases at J, with 6 bases between the two ends. The CDR3 totals 13 residues. From germline, CDR1 is LNHDA and CDR2 SQIVND (reference sequence).

This chain uses TRBV29-1 with TRBJ2-3; TRBD2 matches at 10 bases. Germline V gene lookup returns CDR1 SQVTM and CDR2 ANQGSEA. The CDR3 contains 13 residues. The junction had 2 bases not matched to a gene; V was cut back by 6 bases and J by 2 bases. CDR3 bases: TGCAGCGTGAGCGGGAGGGCCACAGATACGCAGTATTTT. This encodes CSVSGRATDTQYF.

J is TRBJ2-2 and V is TRBV9; 10 nucleotides line up with TRBD1. CDR1 is SGDLS and CDR2 is YYNGEE in the germline V gene. This CDR3 contains 17 residues. V was pared by 0 bases and J by 8 bases, with 10 bases of the junction left unmatched. CDR3 sequence reads: CASSVAARTGGRGELFF. The CDR3 DNA reads as TGTGCCAGCAGCGTAGCCGCCCGGACAGGGGGAAGAGGGGAGCTGTTTTTT.

This chain connects TRBV25-1 to TRBJ2-5; no clear D gene. The CDR3 is made up of 16 amino acids. Deletions cut 1 base from V and 1 base from J, with 13 bases between. The germline CDR1 and CDR2 sequences are MGHDK and SYGVNS. The CDR3 DNA reads TGTGCCAGCAGTGAATCAGAACAGTTCTTCCAAGAGACCCAGTACTTC. Amino acids: CASSESEQFFQETQYF. Full variable domain (missing parts from reference TRBV25-1 and TRBJ2-5): EADIYQTPRYLVIGTGKKITLECSQTMGHDKMYWYQQDPGMELHLIHYSYGVNSTEKGDLSSESTVSRIRTEHFPLTLESARPSHTSQYLCASSESEQFFQETQYFGPGTRLLVL.

V gene TRBV28 combines with J gene TRBJ1-4; no definite D call. Germline values: CDR1 MDHEN, CDR2 SYDVKM. Trimming took off 5 bases at V and 8 bases at J, with 9 bases between the two ends. The CDR3 spans 12 residues. For the CDR3, the DNA is TGTGCCAGCAGTATCGGGAACGAAAAACTGTTTTTT. Protein: CASSIGNEKLFF.

The V and J genes are TRBV4-1 and TRBJ1-1, with 8 bases aligning to TRBD1. The CDR3 spans 17 residues. Germline V gives CDR1 MGHRA, CDR2 YSYEKL. The V segment lost 4 bases and the J segment 4 bases; nucleotides outside the gene matches: 14. Written as DNA, the CDR3 is TGCGCCAGCAGCCTCAAGCAAGGCAGGGGGCGGGGCACTGAAGCTTTCTTT. As protein: CASSLKQGRGRGTEAFF.

The J gene is TRBJ1-2, the V gene TRBV27, with 9 bases lining up with TRBD1. CDR3 length equals 13 residues. With V trimmed by 6 bases and J by 6 bases, 5 bases remained unmatched. CDR1 is MNHEY, CDR2 SMNVEV, per germline (reference sequence). CDR3 protein: CASRQQGADGYTF. CDR3 nucleotide sequence: TGTGCCAGCAGACAACAGGGGGCGGATGGCTACACCTTC.